This is a list of T cell receptor beta chains from one sample in a study of siplizumab effects on memory and regulatory T cells. The protocol was immunoSEQ multiplex PCR, while the TCRdb copy is restricted to in-frame clones and leaves out a portion. The table records about 13,000 clones, almost 40% of them present only once. These receptors' antigens are unknown. The material sequenced was CFSE-low (dividing) CD8+ T cells sorted from an allogeneic mixed lymphocyte reaction. Receptors originate from a human donor in good health; the cells came from an allogeneic mixed lymphocyte reaction. The CDR3 runs from the conserved cysteine through the conserved F or W. A D gene is named only where the DNA matches it firmly. The listing skips clone size in some rows; elsewhere it reads once, few, many or a size class.

d_call clone_size j_call v_call cdr3_aa cdr3_nt
- - TRBJ1-2 TRBV19 CASSITGYYGYTF TGTGCCAGTAGTATCACAGGGTACTATGGCTACACCTTC
- many TRBJ1-1 TRBV30 CAWTRTLGTEAFF TGTGCCTGGACCAGGACCCTGGGCACTGAAGCTTTCTTT
- - TRBJ1-6 TRBV11-2 CASSSTSGIFDSPLHF TGTGCCAGCAGCTCAACGTCCGGGATTTTCGATTCACCCCTCCACTTT
TRBD2 few TRBJ2-3 TRBV27 CASSFLAGGTDTQYF TGTGCCAGCAGTTTCCTAGCGGGAGGGACAGATACGCAGTATTTT
- - TRBJ2-7 TRBV15 CATSIRATYEQYF TGTGCCACCAGCATTAGGGCCACCTACGAGCAGTACTTC
TRBD1 - TRBJ2-1 TRBV19 CASSIWDRYNEQFF TGTGCCAGTAGTATCTGGGACAGATACAATGAGCAGTTCTTC
- - TRBJ2-3 TRBV19 CATSFLREDTQYF TGTGCCACTTCATTCCTTAGAGAAGATACGCAGTATTTT
- - TRBJ2-4 TRBV9 CASSGLENIQYF TGTGCCAGCAGCGGCCTGGAAAACATTCAGTACTTC
- - TRBJ2-3 TRBV4-1 CASSQEAVQTGASTDTQYF TGCGCCAGCAGCCAAGAAGCAGTTCAGACAGGAGCTAGCACAGATACGCAGTATTTT
TRBD1 - TRBJ2-7 TRBV6-5 CASSTGTGIEQYF TGTGCCAGCAGTACCGGGACAGGGATCGAGCAGTACTTC
- - TRBJ2-3 TRBV27 CASSPIWASTDTQYF TGTGCCAGCAGTCCTATCTGGGCTAGCACAGATACGCAGTATTTT
- - TRBJ2-2 TRBV9 CASSEDPPRAGELFF TGTGCCAGCAGCGAAGACCCGCCGCGCGCCGGGGAGCTGTTTTTT
- few TRBJ2-2 TRBV7-9 CASSPWWQANTGELFF TGTGCCAGCAGCCCTTGGTGGCAGGCGAACACCGGGGAGCTGTTTTTT
- - TRBJ2-7 TRBV29-1 CSVDRLVYEQYF TGCAGCGTTGACAGGCTAGTGTACGAGCAGTACTTC
TRBD2 - TRBJ2-5 TRBV4-1 CASSQDRTSFETQYF TGCGCCAGCAGCCAAGACCGGACTAGTTTCGAGACCCAGTACTTC
- - TRBJ2-7 TRBV6-5 CASSYMVRREEYF TGTGCCAGCAGTTATATGGTTAGGAGGGAAGAGTACTTC
TRBD2 - TRBJ2-2 TRBV7-3 CASSFKTSYGELFF TGTGCCAGCAGCTTTAAGACTAGCTACGGGGAGCTGTTTTTT
TRBD2 - TRBJ2-5 TRBV7-9 CASSDGLAVEQYF TGTGCCAGCAGCGACGGACTAGCGGTTGAGCAGTACTTC
- - TRBJ2-7 TRBV27 CASSQESYEQYF TGTGCCAGCAGCCAAGAGTCCTACGAGCAGTACTTC